This T cell receptor beta chain was captured by sequencing in a study of cytomegalovirus exposure and HLA in healthy donors (TCRdb year 2017). Notes on the research overall: A later analysis indicated that the 100 to 150 validation repertoires were generated on the platform also employed for the 700 or so repertoires of the first cohort. The aim of the study was to test whether cataloging public T cell receptors could identify signatures of past pathogen exposure. The study combined high-throughput TCR immunosequencing, statistical association of individual TCRs with disease status, and machine learning to predict cytomegalovirus infection status. Besides the first cohort of some 670 subjects, a separate validation cohort made up of over a hundred different subjects was used. The research as a whole found: The classifier was reported to diagnose cytomegalovirus status with high specificity and sensitivity in both the original cohort and the validation cohort. Subsequent analysis determined that TCRs grouped into clusters in the first cohort also showed a tendency toward co-occurrence across the 120 validation repertoires, and 90% to 95% of cluster scores exceeded 0. In vitro tests confirmed that a few of the cytomegalovirus-associated TCR beta chains recognize cytomegalovirus antigens. The study listed 164 TCR beta chains as associated with cytomegalovirus. Most TCR sequences were seen in very few donors, while some public TCRs were found in many individuals. All 120 or so repertoires were used to score co-occurrence in the validation cohort in a later analysis, because that analysis had no HLA typing for the cohort. It was suggested by the authors that the approach could potentially be generalized to other disease states and immunological phenotypes.

Library method: the immunoSEQ multiplex PCR assay. The published analysis was carried out like this. To diagnose cytomegalovirus status from the catalog of TCR beta chain sequences, a statistical classification framework was built. The clones in this table, taken by TCRdb from immuneACCESS, are in-frame only. Not every clone is retained; where verified, under half of the shortfall comes from an unresolved V gene, and the cause of the rest is unknown. The V and J calls and clone size come from that table; D and trimming were worked out from the DNA. The sample profile shows 47,000 or so clones; about 91% of them were found once. 1.4% of the sample is taken by the ten largest. Worth noting for this clone: Its cognate antigen has yet to be identified. No base quality information exists; no much larger clone differs at one position.

Measured from the cysteine to the phenylalanine, the CDR3 is 13 residues long. Only the CDR3 DNA stays, 39 bases, in frame from base 1. V lost 0 bases and J lost 3 bases; the stretch between them is 6 bases long. The germline V gene yields SGDLS for CDR1 and YYNGEE for CDR2. The donors belonged to the validation cohort of 90 to 150 subjects, which was separate from the roughly 700-subject first cohort. The sample taken for sequencing was PBMCs. The source is a man between 18 and 29 years old in good health and CMV-seronegative. The chain links TRBV9 with TRBJ2-5; the D gene is perhaps TRBD1, on 6 matching bases. The CDR3 is CASSVDREETQYF. At the DNA level, the sequence is TGTGCCAGCAGCGTAGACAGGGAAGAGACCCAGTACTTC.